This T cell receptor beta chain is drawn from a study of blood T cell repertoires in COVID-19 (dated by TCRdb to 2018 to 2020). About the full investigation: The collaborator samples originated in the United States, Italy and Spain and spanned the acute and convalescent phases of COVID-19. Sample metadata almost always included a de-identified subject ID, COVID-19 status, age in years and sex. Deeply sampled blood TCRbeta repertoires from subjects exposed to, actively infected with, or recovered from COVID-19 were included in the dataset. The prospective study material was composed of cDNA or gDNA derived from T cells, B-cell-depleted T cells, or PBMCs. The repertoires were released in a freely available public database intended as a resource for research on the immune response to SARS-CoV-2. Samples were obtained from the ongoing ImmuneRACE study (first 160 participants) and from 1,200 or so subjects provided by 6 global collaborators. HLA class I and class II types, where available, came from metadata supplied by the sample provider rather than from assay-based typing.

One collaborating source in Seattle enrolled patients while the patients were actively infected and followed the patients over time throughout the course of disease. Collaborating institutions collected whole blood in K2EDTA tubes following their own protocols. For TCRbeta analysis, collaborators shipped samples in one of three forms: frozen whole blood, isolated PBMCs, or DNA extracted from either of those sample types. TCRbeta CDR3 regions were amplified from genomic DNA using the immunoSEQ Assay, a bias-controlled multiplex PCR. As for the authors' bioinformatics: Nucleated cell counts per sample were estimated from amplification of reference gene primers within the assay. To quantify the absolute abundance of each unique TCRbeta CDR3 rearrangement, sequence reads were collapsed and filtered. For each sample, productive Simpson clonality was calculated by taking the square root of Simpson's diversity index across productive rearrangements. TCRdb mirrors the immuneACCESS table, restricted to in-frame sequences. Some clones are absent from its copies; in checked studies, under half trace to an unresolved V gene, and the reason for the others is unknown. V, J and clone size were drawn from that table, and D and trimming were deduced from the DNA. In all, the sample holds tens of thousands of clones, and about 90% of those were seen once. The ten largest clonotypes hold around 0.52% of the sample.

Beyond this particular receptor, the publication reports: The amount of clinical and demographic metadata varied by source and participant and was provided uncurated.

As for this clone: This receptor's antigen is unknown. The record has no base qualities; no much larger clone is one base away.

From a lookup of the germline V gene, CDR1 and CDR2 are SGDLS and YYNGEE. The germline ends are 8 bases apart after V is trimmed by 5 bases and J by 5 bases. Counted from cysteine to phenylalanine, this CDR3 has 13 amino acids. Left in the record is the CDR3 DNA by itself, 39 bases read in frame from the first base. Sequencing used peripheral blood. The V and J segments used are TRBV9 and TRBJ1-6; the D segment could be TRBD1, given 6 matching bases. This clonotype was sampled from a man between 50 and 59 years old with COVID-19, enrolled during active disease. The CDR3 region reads CASSTGNNSPLHF. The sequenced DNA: TGTGCCAGCAGTACAGGGAATAATTCACCCCTCCACTTT.